These 28 T cell receptor beta chains originate from one sample sequenced in a study of regulatory T cells in long-lasting Graves disease. Time point: newly diagnosed GD, antithyroid drugs for less than 3 months. The TCR library was prepared using RNA isolated from PBMCs. Arm-PCR of CDR3 regions and iRepertoire HTBI primers were used to build TCR beta libraries. Using its own MiXCR run on the multiplex PCR reads, TCRdb lists one record per CDR3 protein. The table lists 200,000 to 250,000 distinct CDR3 sequences, approximately 20% of them singletons, with approximately 20% in the top ten. Sequences were derived from peripheral blood mononuclear cells (PBMCs), sampled at new diagnosis, from a patient treated with antithyroid drugs. All receptors derive from a female donor with Graves disease.

This clonotype was detected ten times or more. This chain joins TRBV6-1 and TRBJ1-4; 7 bases are shared with TRBD1. In germline, CDR1 is MNHNS, CDR2 SASEGT. With 7 bases clipped from V and 8 bases from J, the junction kept 7 bases outside the gene matches. The CDR3 runs to 13 residues. The CDR3 DNA follows: TGTGCCAGCAACAACAGGGGAGGCGAAAAACTGTTTTTT. This gives the protein CASNNRGGEKLFF.

This clonotype was observed many times. The chain combines TRBV28 with TRBJ2-2; D uncertain. The CDR3 loop spans 15 amino acids. Trimming stripped 3 bases from V and 6 bases from J, with 14 bases between. The germline V gene has CDR1 MDHEN and CDR2 SYDVKM. This chain's CDR3 is CASSFGPVESGELFF. The CDR3 nucleotides read TGTGCCAGCAGTTTTGGGCCCGTTGAGTCCGGGGAGCTGTTTTTT. Supplemented by reference TRBV28 and TRBJ2-2, the full variable domain reads DVKVTQSSRYLVKRTGEKVFLECVQDMDHENMFWYRQDPGLGLRLIYFSYDVKMKEKGDIPEGYSVSREKKERFSLILESASTNQTSMYLCASSFGPVESGELFFGEGSRLTVL.

This clonotype was detected ten times or more. This rearrangement joins TRBV20-1 to TRBJ1-1; D gene ambiguous. The CDR3 runs 13 residues. Deletions cut 6 bases from V and 4 bases from J, with 15 bases between. CDR1 and CDR2 from the germline V gene are DFQATT and SNEGSKA (reference sequence). As DNA, the CDR3 is TGCAGTGCCCCCCGTTTTCTCGGCACTGAAGCTTTCTTT. Protein: CSAPRFLGTEAFF.

This clonotype has at least ten counts. The V and J genes are TRBV6-1 and TRBJ2-5, with TRBD1 identical over 9 bases. The CDR3 is 19 residues long. The junction had 26 bases not matched to a gene; V was cut back by 6 bases and J by 9 bases. Germline V CDR1 and CDR2: MNHNS, SASEGT. CDR3 nucleotides: TGTGCCAGCAGCGGGGTCACCCGGACAGGGGTCCACTTTGGTGGGGCCCAGTACTTC. Encoded protein: CASSGVTRTGVHFGGAQYF.

This clonotype was seen at least ten times. V is TRBV7-8 and J is TRBJ1-5; D gene unclear. The CDR3 sequence is 13 residues long. Trimming pared 7 bases from V and 3 bases from J, leaving 10 bases between. Per the germline V gene, CDR1 is SGHVS and CDR2 is FQNEAQ. CDR3 DNA: TGTGCCAGCACCTGGCACATCAATCAGCCCCAGCATTTT. This codes for CASTWHINQPQHF.

There are many counts of this clonotype. V and J are TRBV11-2 and TRBJ1-3; possible D gene TRBD1, 6 bases. This CDR3 has 15 amino acids. V lost 6 bases to trimming and J lost 0 bases, with 12 bases between them. Per the germline V gene, CDR1 is SGHAT and CDR2 is FQNNGV. The CDR3 coding sequence is TGTGCCAGCAGTCCTACAGGGAGCTCTGGAAACACCATATATTTT. This codes for CASSPTGSSGNTIYF.

This clonotype has at least ten counts. The rearrangement links TRBV15 to TRBJ2-2; no definite D call. Trimming took off 1 base at V and 5 bases at J, with 14 bases between the two ends. The CDR3 loop spans 16 amino acids. CDR1 is LNHNV, CDR2 YYDKDF, per germline (reference sequence). The CDR3 here is CATSRVPGLVTGELFF. The CDR3 DNA is TGTGCCACCAGCAGAGTCCCGGGTCTTGTGACCGGGGAGCTGTTTTTT. Variable domain in full (rest from reference TRBV15 and TRBJ2-2): DAMVIQNPRYQVTQFGKPVTLSCSQTLNHNVMYWYQQKSSQAPKLLFHYYDKDFNNEADTPDNFQSRRPNTSFCFLDIRSPGLGDTAMYLCATSRVPGLVTGELFFGEGSRLTVL.

Comment on this clonotype: A much more abundant neighbour one base away suggests this may be a read error. J is TRBJ1-5 and V is TRBV7-8; no clear D gene. Germline assignment: CDR1 SGHVS and CDR2 FQNEAQ. The CDR3 is 15 amino acids. The V end lost 4 bases, the J end lost 2 bases, and 12 bases lay between the germline ends. This CDR3 reads CASSSDVVGNQPQHF. Written as DNA, the CDR3 is TGTGCCAGCAGCTCAGACGTCGTGGGCAATCAGCCCCAGCATTTT.

This clonotype has a single count. A much more abundant neighbour one base away suggests this may be a read error. V gene TRBV12-3 or TRBV12-4 combines with J gene TRBJ1-4; the D gene is possibly TRBD1 (5 bases). This CDR3 has 15 residues. V dropped 5 bases and J dropped 8 bases, with 18 bases sitting between them. This chain's CDR3 is CASSDPGAGEEKLFF. The CDR3 DNA reads as TGTGCCAGCAGTGACCCCGGGGCCGGAGAGGAAAAACTGTTTTTT.

CDR3 region: CASSLAPGDYVADTQYF. CDR3 nucleotide sequence: TGTGCCAGCAGCTTAGCGCCGGGGGATTATGTTGCAGATACGCAGTATTTT. This rearrangement joins TRBV11-1 to TRBJ2-3, with D tentatively TRBD2 (6 bases). V was clipped by 0 bases and J by 4 bases, with 17 bases between them. Looked up from germline, CDR1 is SGHAT and CDR2 is FQDESV (reference sequence). The CDR3 covers 17 residues.

V and J are TRBV4-2 and TRBJ2-5; TRBD2 agrees at 7 bases. The V gene end was trimmed by 4 bases and the J gene end by 2 bases; junction bases not matched to a gene: 10. This CDR3 has 16 residues. Germline values: CDR1 LGHNA, CDR2 YNFKEQ. The CDR3 DNA reads as TGTGCCAGCAGCCCCCGAGGCAGCGGGGCTCAAGAGACCCAGTACTTC. Amino acids: CASSPRGSGAQETQYF.

This clonotype occurred a few times. V usage is TRBV13 and J usage is TRBJ2-7; 9 positions agree with TRBD2. The CDR3 totals 16 residues. The germline V gene has CDR1 PRHDT and CDR2 FYEKMQ (reference sequence). J gave up 2 bases and V 5 bases, and 10 bases lay outside the gene matches. CDR3 nucleotides: TGTGCCAGCAGCCCTACCGGCGGGGGGGAGGCCTACGAGCAGTACTTC. The encoded protein is CASSPTGGGEAYEQYF.

V usage is TRBV7-9 and J usage is TRBJ1-1; TRBD1 matches at 9 bases. The CDR3 has 16 amino acids. The J segment lost 4 bases and the V segment lost 5 bases, leaving 11 bases of the junction unmatched. Germline V gene data show CDR1 as SEHNR and CDR2 as FQNEAQ (reference sequence). Written as DNA, the CDR3 is TGTGCCAGCAGCCCCTATCTCACAGGGGGCGGCACTGAAGCTTTCTTT. Protein: CASSPYLTGGGTEAFF.

This clonotype was counted many times. Germline and junction disagree at one end, which may indicate a read error. The gene calls are TRBV15 and TRBJ1-2, with no clear D. CDR1 and CDR2 (germline): LNHNV, YYDKDF (reference sequence). The length of the CDR3 is 12 residues. The CDR3 reads CATRRDRSSYTF. As DNA, the CDR3 is TGTGCCACCAGGAGAGATCGGAGTAGCTACACCTTC.

The V gene is TRBV6-5, the J gene TRBJ1-1; tentatively, D is TRBD1 (6 bases). CDR3 length: 16 residues. With 0 bases removed from V and 0 bases from J, the gap between germline ends came to 11 bases. The germline gives CDR1 MNHEY, CDR2 SVGAGI. CDR3 in amino acids: CASSYSTGKMNTEAFF. CDR3 sequence (DNA): TGTGCCAGCAGTTACTCTACAGGGAAGATGAACACTGAAGCTTTCTTT.

The chain uses TRBV19 and TRBJ1-5; D is ambiguous. Trimming stripped 3 bases from V and 0 bases from J, with 9 bases between. CDR3 length: 15 residues. The germline V gene has CDR1 LNHDA and CDR2 SQIVND (reference sequence). The CDR3 DNA sequence: TGTGCCAGTAGTATTTCCGGTAATAGCAATCAGCCCCAGCATTTT. It encodes CASSISGNSNQPQHF. Full variable domain (rest looked up from reference TRBV19 and TRBJ1-5): DGGITQSPKYLFRKEGQNVTLSCEQNLNHDAMYWYRQDPGQGLRLIYYSQIVNDFQKGDIAEGYSVSREKKESFPLTVTSAQKNPTAFYLCASSISGNSNQPQHFGDGTRLSIL.

This clonotype has at least ten counts. This sequence joins TRBV7-6 and TRBJ2-6; TRBD1 or TRBD2 may be the D gene (5 bases each). CDR1 SGHVS and CDR2 FNYEAQ come from the germline V gene. The V and J ends lost 4 bases and 0 bases respectively, with 19 bases between them. The CDR3 is made up of 19 amino acids. CDR3 coding DNA: TGTGCCAGCAGCTCACGTCGGGACGGCCTTATCTCTGGGGCCAACGTCCTGACTTTC. It encodes CASSSRRDGLISGANVLTF.

This clonotype came up many times. The chain links TRBV5-4 to TRBJ2-3; the D is unclear. CDR1 is SGHNT, CDR2 YYREEE, per germline (reference sequence). The CDR3 has 14 residues. Trimming stripped 2 bases from V and 2 bases from J, with 9 bases between. Written as DNA, the CDR3 is TGTGCCAGCAGCTTCCAACTGAACACAGATACGCAGTATTTT. It is translated as CASSFQLNTDTQYF.

This clonotype was observed at least ten times. The chain recombines TRBV7-2 with TRBJ2-5; 11 bases map to TRBD2. The V gene's germline CDR1 is SGHTA and CDR2 FQGNSA. The ends lost 2 bases at V and 5 bases at J; junction bases unmatched: 10. The CDR3 is made up of 17 amino acids. In DNA form, the CDR3 reads TGTGCCAGCAGCTTAAGTGCTAGCGGGAGGAGGTCGGAGACCCAGTACTTC. Protein product: CASSLSASGRRSETQYF.

This clonotype was observed many times. The rearrangement joins TRBV12-5 to TRBJ2-7; D is perhaps TRBD2 (7 bases). Trimming took off 6 bases at V and 0 bases at J, with 27 bases between the two ends. CDR3 length equals 19 residues. Per germline, CDR1 LGHNT and CDR2 FRNRAP. In nucleotides, the CDR3 is TGTGCTAGTGGCCCACCTCTCAAGACCCCGGGGGGCTCCTCCTACGAGCAGTACTTC. Amino acids: CASGPPLKTPGGSSYEQYF.

This clonotype was picked up many times. The rearrangement links TRBV3-1 to TRBJ2-7; D is uncertain. CDR3 length equals 13 residues. V was clipped by 0 bases and J by 6 bases, with 9 bases between them. Germline V gene sequence: CDR1 LGHDT, CDR2 YNNKEL (reference sequence). The CDR3 is CASSQDLRGEQYF. The DNA of the CDR3 is TGTGCCAGCAGCCAAGATCTACGCGGCGAGCAGTACTTC.

This clonotype was observed a single time. A much bigger clone sits one base away, suggesting this may be a read error. The chain carries TRBV6-2 or TRBV6-3 and TRBJ1-6; 7 bases fit TRBD1. The CDR3 spans 14 residues. Germline V gene lookup returns CDR1 MNHEY and CDR2 SVGEGT. In DNA form, the CDR3 reads TGTGCCAGCAGTGTGGGACAGACTAATTCACTCCTCCACTTT. It encodes CASSVGQTNSLLHF.

This clonotype was recorded many times. This chain joins TRBV29-1 and TRBJ2-1; tentatively, D is TRBD2 (5 bases). V lost 7 bases, J lost 10 bases, and 14 bases lay in between. CDR1 and CDR2 (germline): SQVTM, ANQGSEA. The CDR3 sequence is 11 residues long. The CDR3 sequence: CSAAPGGEQFF. Written as DNA, the CDR3 is TGCAGCGCTGCCCCAGGAGGCGAGCAGTTCTTC.

This clonotype was detected ten times or more. The genes are TRBV28 and TRBJ2-5; weak D call: TRBD2 (5 bases). V was trimmed by 7 bases and J by 2 bases, leaving 23 bases between them. This CDR3 is 17 amino acids long. From germline, CDR1 is MDHEN and CDR2 SYDVKM. CDR3 protein: CASTNLWERPPQETQYF. Here the CDR3 DNA reads TGTGCCAGCACCAATCTTTGGGAGCGGCCCCCACAAGAGACCCAGTACTTC.

This clonotype has ten or more counts. The chain employs TRBV11-2 and TRBJ2-5, with TRBD2 matching over 12 bases. The CDR3 runs to 18 residues. Germline CDR1 is SGHAT and CDR2 is FQNNGV. The junction had 10 bases not matched to a gene; V was cut back by 5 bases and J by 0 bases. The chain's CDR3 is CASSLLGLAGKYQETQYF. The CDR3 bases are TGTGCCAGCAGCCTTTTAGGACTAGCGGGGAAGTACCAAGAGACCCAGTACTTC.

The rearrangement uses TRBV30 and TRBJ1-2, with D possibly being TRBD1 (6 bases). Germline-derived CDR1 and CDR2 are GTSNPN and SVGIG (reference sequence). V lost 3 bases, J lost 5 bases, and 13 bases lay in between. CDR3 length: 13 amino acids. This CDR3 reads CAWSQDSKYGYTF. DNA of the CDR3: TGTGCCTGGAGCCAGGACAGTAAATATGGCTACACCTTC. Complete variable domain (other parts from reference TRBV30 and TRBJ1-2): SQTIHQWPATLVQPVGSPLSLECTVEGTSNPNLYWYRQAAGRGLQLLFYSVGIGQISSEVPQNLSASRPQDRQFILSSKKLLLSDSGFYLCAWSQDSKYGYTFGSGTRLTVV.

This clonotype was recorded at least ten times. The rearrangement links TRBV11-2 to TRBJ1-1, with 9 bases aligning to TRBD1. CDR3 length equals 14 residues. Germline CDR1 SGHAT, CDR2 FQNNGV. Trimming at V came to 4 bases and at J to 4 bases, leaving 4 bases not matched to a gene. CDR3 loop: CASSSGQGSTEAFF. The CDR3 DNA reads as TGTGCCAGCAGCTCGGGACAGGGAAGCACTGAAGCTTTCTTT.

This clonotype has a count of ten or more. This rearrangement joins TRBV19 to TRBJ1-1; no firm D call. The CDR3 covers 14 residues. In germline, CDR1 is LNHDA, CDR2 SQIVND (reference sequence). Trimming removed 3 bases at V and 4 bases at J, with 12 bases between. The CDR3 nucleotides read TGTGCCAGTAGTATGACAAGGGAGGCCACTGAAGCTTTCTTT. This encodes CASSMTREATEAFF.